This T cell receptor beta chain is from a study of technical replicates of blood from a handful of donors. Germline CDR1 LGHNA, CDR2 YSLEER. After removal of 4 bases from V and 1 base from J, the junction contained 17 bases not matched to a gene. CDR3 length: 21 residues. Method: immunoSEQ multiplex PCR; TCRdb's copy keeps in-frame clones and lacks some. Of approximately 50,000 clones listed, 90% to 97% are singletons. This clone occurred a few times. Specimen: T cells isolated from PBMCs. The rearrangement uses TRBV4-3 and TRBJ2-3, with TRBD2 matching 13 bases. This TCR was recovered from a human donor in good health. The CDR3 nucleotides read TGCGCCAGCAGCCTACACCTTACTAGCGGGAGGGCCGGGGGGGGCACAGATACGCAGTATTTT. Amino acid sequence: CASSLHLTSGRAGGGTDTQYF.